These 29 T cell receptor beta chains originate from one sample sequenced in a study of blood T cell repertoires in COVID-19. The table came from immunoSEQ multiplex PCR; TCRdb's copy has only in-frame clones and leaves some out. The sample shows 120,000 or so clones, more than 75% of them seen only once. The sample was peripheral blood. Receptors originate from a human donor in a cohort sampled during active COVID-19.

The chain employs TRBV4-1 and TRBJ2-1; 9 bases fit TRBD2. The CDR3 runs 18 residues. CDR1 and CDR2 (germline): MGHRA, YSYEKL. J gave up 9 bases and V 1 base, and 16 bases lay outside the gene matches. CDR3 bases: TGCGCCAGCAGCCAAGTTCCCTTGGCTAGCGGGATCCTTAGTGAGCAGTTCTTC. Protein sequence: CASSQVPLASGILSEQFF.

CDR3 amino acids: CASSQYDRGNRAFF. CDR3 DNA sequence: TGTGCCAGCAGCCAATATGACAGGGGGAATCGAGCTTTCTTT. V and J are TRBV3-1 (or the pseudogene TRBV3-2) and TRBJ1-1; TRBD1 aligns across 9 bases. J gave up 10 bases and V 2 bases, and 8 bases lay outside the gene matches. Germline lookup yields CDR1 LGHDT and CDR2 YNNKEL (reference sequence). The CDR3 extends over 14 amino acids.

The genes are TRBV5-8 and TRBJ2-7; 7 bases align to TRBD1. The germline V gene encodes CDR1 SGHTS and CDR2 YDEGEE. Germline trimming cut 4 bases from V and 3 bases from J; bases unmatched to any gene: 10. This CDR3 spans 15 amino acids. CDR3 loop: CASSRPGQYIYEQYF. The CDR3 coding sequence is TGTGCCAGCAGCCGCCCGGGACAGTATATCTACGAGCAGTACTTC. The full variable domain, with the rest looked up from reference TRBV5-8 and TRBJ2-7, is EAGVTQSPTHLIKTRGQQATLRCSPISGHTSVYWYQQALGLGLQFLLWYDEGEERNRGNFPPRFSGRQFPNYSSELNVNALELEDSALYLCASSRPGQYIYEQYFGPGTRLTVT.

The chain recombines TRBV3-1 (or the pseudogene TRBV3-2) with TRBJ1-3; no firm D call. The V end lost 1 base, the J end lost 9 bases, and 16 bases lay between the germline ends. This CDR3 contains 15 residues. The germline CDR1 and CDR2 sequences are LGHDT and YNNKEL (reference sequence). The CDR3, as DNA: TGTGCCAGCAGCCAAGTGGTCGGACTGGAAGGCACCATATATTTT. Protein sequence: CASSQVVGLEGTIYF.

J is TRBJ1-6 and V is TRBV28, with D uncertain. Germline CDR1 MDHEN, CDR2 SYDVKM. Trimming took off 4 bases at V and 7 bases at J, with 17 bases between the two ends. The CDR3 spans 16 residues. The DNA for the CDR3 is TGTGCCAGCAGTTCCGCCGGTTTCGACATAAATTCACCCCTCCACTTT. Translation gives CASSSAGFDINSPLHF. Complete variable domain (other parts from reference TRBV28 and TRBJ1-6): DVKVTQSSRYLVKRTGEKVFLECVQDMDHENMFWYRQDPGLGLRLIYFSYDVKMKEKGDIPEGYSVSREKKERFSLILESASTNQTSMYLCASSSAGFDINSPLHFGNGTRLTVT.

This clone was counted a single time. The chain couples TRBV5-1 to TRBJ2-2; weak D call: TRBD2 (5 bases). The V end lost 4 bases, the J end lost 5 bases, and 12 bases lay between the germline ends. The CDR3 contains 14 residues. From germline, CDR1 is SGHRS and CDR2 YFSETQ. CDR3 protein: CASSPLRGTGELFF. CDR3 nucleotide sequence: TGCGCCAGCAGCCCCCTCCGAGGGACCGGGGAGCTGTTTTTT.

This clone was counted once. The rearrangement links TRBV4-2 to TRBJ2-1, with TRBD2 matching 9 bases. This CDR3 is built from 18 residues. J lost 1 base, V lost 4 bases, and 11 bases had no gene match. The germline V gene encodes CDR1 LGHNA and CDR2 YNFKEQ. The CDR3 nucleotides read TGTGCCAGCAGCCCACGTATGCGACTAGCGGCATCCTACAATGAGCAGTTCTTC. This codes for CASSPRMRLAASYNEQFF.

The genes are TRBV28 and TRBJ2-7; 9 bases are shared with TRBD2. The CDR3 length is 16 residues. J gave up 2 bases and V 5 bases, and 10 bases lay outside the gene matches. CDR1 and CDR2 from the germline V gene are MDHEN and SYDVKM. CDR3 nucleotide sequence: TGTGCCAGCAGTCATATGGCGGGAGGGAATCCCTACGAGCAGTACTTC. Translation: CASSHMAGGNPYEQYF.

This chain uses TRBV11-1 with TRBJ2-3; D gene unclear. The germline gives CDR1 SGHAT, CDR2 FQDESV (reference sequence). The CDR3 sequence is 11 residues long. V lost 4 bases and J 5 bases, leaving 4 bases between the germline ends. DNA of the CDR3: TGTGCCAGCAGCTCCATAGATACGCAGTATTTT. The encoded protein is CASSSIDTQYF. The whole variable domain, remainder taken from reference TRBV11-1 and TRBJ2-3, is EAEVAQSPRYKITEKSQAVAFWCDPISGHATLYWYRQILGQGPELLVQFQDESVVDDSQLPKDRFSAERLKGVDSTLKIQPAELGDSAMYLCASSSIDTQYFGPGTRLTVL.

The chain recombines TRBV6-1 with TRBJ1-5; D not resolved. V was shortened by 3 bases and J by 7 bases, with 10 bases between the two germline ends. Germline V gives CDR1 MNHNS, CDR2 SASEGT. CDR3 size: 13 residues. CDR3 protein: CASSEGVRQPQHF. In DNA form, the CDR3 reads TGTGCCAGCAGTGAGGGAGTACGGCAGCCCCAGCATTTT.

The chain employs TRBV14 and TRBJ1-3; tentative D call: TRBD1 (5 bases). The germline V and J ends were trimmed by 4 bases and 4 bases, with 17 bases remaining between them. Germline V gene sequence: CDR1 SGHDN, CDR2 FVKESK. The CDR3 loop spans 16 amino acids. Here the CDR3 reads CASSPIGGRDGNTIYF. The CDR3 region has the DNA TGTGCCAGCAGCCCCATCGGGGGGAGGGACGGAAACACCATATATTTT.

V usage is TRBV6-2 or TRBV6-3 and J usage is TRBJ1-6; D is unresolved. CDR3 length: 13 residues. The V and J ends lost 4 bases and 6 bases respectively, with 7 bases between them. The germline CDR1 and CDR2 sequences are MNHEY and SVGEGT. CDR3 sequence: CASSSYLNSPLHF. The CDR3 bases are TGTGCCAGCAGTTCCTATCTTAATTCACCCCTCCACTTT.

This sequence joins TRBV5-6 and TRBJ1-1; 9 nucleotides match TRBD1. CDR3 size: 16 residues. Trimming cost V 3 bases and J 1 base; bases outside gene matches: 7. From germline, CDR1 is SGHDT and CDR2 YYEEEE. Here the CDR3 reads CASSYRGQLGNTEAFF. CDR3 DNA sequence: TGTGCCAGCAGCTACAGGGGGCAATTAGGGAACACTGAAGCTTTCTTT.

The gene calls are TRBV18 and TRBJ2-3; D gene unclear. CDR1 and CDR2 (germline): KGHSH, LQKENI. V dropped 2 bases and J dropped 2 bases, with 5 bases sitting between them. This CDR3 is built from 13 residues. The CDR3 is CASSPSNTDTQYF. The CDR3 DNA reads as TGTGCCAGCTCACCATCTAACACAGATACGCAGTATTTT.

The V gene is TRBV5-1, the J gene TRBJ2-7; 10 nucleotides agree with TRBD2. Unmatched junction bases numbered 8, after V lost 9 bases and J lost 5 bases. The CDR3 totals 13 residues. CDR1 and CDR2 (germline): SGHRS, YFSETQ. CDR3 residues: CATRGLAGDEQYF. The DNA of the CDR3 is TGCGCCACCCGGGGCCTAGCGGGAGACGAGCAGTACTTC.

This clone came up many times. This sequence joins TRBV23-1 and TRBJ2-7, with TRBD1 identical over 9 bases. TRBV23-1 is an open reading frame whose function is uncertain. V shed 11 bases and J 5 bases; nucleotides not matched to a gene: 7. This CDR3 has 12 residues. CDR3: CAGEDRGHEQYF. The CDR3 nucleotides read TGCGCCGGGGAGGACAGGGGCCACGAGCAGTACTTC.

This chain connects TRBV6-5 to TRBJ2-2; maybe TRBD2 (5 bases). Trimming removed 10 bases at V and 1 base at J, with 13 bases between. The CDR3 is 14 amino acids. Germline V gene sequence: CDR1 MNHEY, CDR2 SVGAGI. The CDR3 reads CAIGREMNTGELFF. The CDR3 DNA reads TGTGCCATCGGACGGGAAATGAACACCGGGGAGCTGTTTTTT.

The chain links TRBV6-6 to TRBJ1-2; TRBD1 might be the D (6 bases). The V end was cut by 5 bases, the J end by 4 bases, with 11 bases between. CDR3 size: 13 residues. CDR1 and CDR2 (germline): MNHNY, SVGAGI (reference sequence). CDR3 in amino acids: CASSPDRLYGYTF. The CDR3, as DNA: TGTGCCAGCAGTCCCGACAGGCTCTATGGCTACACCTTC.

The chain employs TRBV11-2 and TRBJ1-6; D remains unclear. The ends were cut back, 1 base at V and 5 bases at J, with 9 bases in the middle. CDR1 and CDR2 (germline): SGHAT, FQNNGV. CDR3 length: 15 amino acids. The CDR3 protein is CASSLGSVNNSPLHF. As DNA, the CDR3 is TGTGCCAGCAGCTTAGGTTCGGTTAATAATTCACCCCTCCACTTT.

The chain uses TRBV27 and TRBJ2-5; tentatively, D is TRBD2 (5 bases). Germline CDR1 reads MNHEY; CDR2 reads SMNVEV (reference sequence). This CDR3 comprises 12 residues. V was clipped by 8 bases and J by 7 bases, with 14 bases between them. Here the CDR3 DNA reads TGTGCCAGCGGGTTAGATGCGGGGACCCAGTACTTC. It is translated as CASGLDAGTQYF.

This clone was observed a single time. This chain uses TRBV3-1 (or the pseudogene TRBV3-2) with TRBJ2-1, with 7 nucleotides matching TRBD2. V shed 2 bases, J shed 13 bases, and the junction held 2 bases outside the gene matches. This CDR3 has 11 amino acids. The V gene's germline CDR1 is LGHDT and CDR2 YNNKEL (reference sequence). CDR3 in DNA: TGTGCCAGCAGCCAAAGGGACTATCAGTTCTTC. Translating it yields CASSQRDYQFF.

This rearrangement joins TRBV2 to TRBJ2-3; D is perhaps TRBD2 (5 bases). The V end was cut by 3 bases, the J end by 2 bases, with 12 bases between. CDR3 size: 15 residues. Germline CDR1 reads SNHLY; CDR2 reads FYNNEI. The CDR3 region is CASSDGLAITDTQYF. CDR3 DNA: TGTGCCAGCAGTGATGGACTCGCTATCACAGATACGCAGTATTTT.

The chain links TRBV10-2 to TRBJ1-1; TRBD1 is a possible D gene (5 bases). V was shortened by 1 base and J by 10 bases, with 13 bases between the two germline ends. The germline gives CDR1 WSHSY, CDR2 SAAADI. CDR3 size: 13 residues. CDR3 sequence (DNA): TGCGCCAGCAGTGAGTTAGGGGAAGACGGAGCTTTCTTT. It specifies CASSELGEDGAFF.

The V call is TRBV7-2, the J call TRBJ2-3, with D unresolved. Germline-derived CDR1 and CDR2 are SGHTA and FQGNSA. The V and J ends lost 5 bases and 1 base respectively, with 10 bases between them. The CDR3 spans 14 residues. CDR3: CASSKRDGTDTQYF. As DNA, the CDR3 is TGTGCCAGCAGCAAACGAGATGGCACAGATACGCAGTATTTT.

This chain links TRBV27 with TRBJ2-3; TRBD2 might be the D (6 bases). Deletions cut 2 bases from V and 3 bases from J, with 12 bases between. The germline gives CDR1 MNHEY, CDR2 SMNVEV (reference sequence). This CDR3 comprises 15 residues. CDR3 in DNA: TGTGCCAGCAGTTTAGGGACTCCCCTGACAGATACGCAGTATTTT. It encodes CASSLGTPLTDTQYF.

The chain is built from TRBV11-3 and TRBJ2-3; D gene unclear. Deletions cut 2 bases from V and 2 bases from J, with 5 bases between. Germline loops: CDR1 SGHNT, CDR2 YENEEA. The CDR3 is 13 residues long. CDR3 loop: CASSLYYTDTQYF. CDR3 nucleotides: TGTGCCAGCAGCTTATATTACACAGATACGCAGTATTTT. Complete variable domain (other parts from reference TRBV11-3 and TRBJ2-3): EAGVVQSPRYKIIEKKQPVAFWCNPISGHNTLYWYLQNLGQGPELLIRYENEEAVDDSQLPKDRFSAERLKGVDSTLKIQPAELGDSAVYLCASSLYYTDTQYFGPGTRLTVL.

This clone was recorded only once. The chain combines TRBV5-4 with TRBJ1-6, with 7 bases that match TRBD1. Germline values: CDR1 SGHNT, CDR2 YYREEE (reference sequence). The CDR3 contains 16 residues. V shed 1 base, J shed 8 bases, and the junction held 9 bases outside the gene matches. The CDR3 region is CASSLWTGRLDSPLHF. The CDR3 DNA is TGTGCCAGCAGCTTGTGGACAGGCCGATTAGATTCACCCCTCCACTTT.

The chain uses TRBV5-6 and TRBJ1-3; D call uncertain. Trimming pared 0 bases from V and 7 bases from J, leaving 14 bases between. The CDR3 totals 15 residues. The V gene's germline CDR1 is SGHDT and CDR2 YYEEEE. The CDR3 DNA is TGTGCCAGCAGCTTGGGAGGGCTCGGAGCGAACACCATATATTTT. Translation gives CASSLGGLGANTIYF.

The V call is TRBV5-6, the J call TRBJ2-3; possibly TRBD2 for D (6 bases). The V gene lost 2 bases and the J gene lost 2 bases, with 15 bases spanning the gap. Germline V CDR1 and CDR2: SGHDT, YYEEEE. The CDR3 has 16 amino acids. CDR3: CASSLHPGLPTDTQYF. The DNA for the CDR3 is TGTGCCAGCAGCTTACATCCGGGACTCCCCACAGATACGCAGTATTTT.